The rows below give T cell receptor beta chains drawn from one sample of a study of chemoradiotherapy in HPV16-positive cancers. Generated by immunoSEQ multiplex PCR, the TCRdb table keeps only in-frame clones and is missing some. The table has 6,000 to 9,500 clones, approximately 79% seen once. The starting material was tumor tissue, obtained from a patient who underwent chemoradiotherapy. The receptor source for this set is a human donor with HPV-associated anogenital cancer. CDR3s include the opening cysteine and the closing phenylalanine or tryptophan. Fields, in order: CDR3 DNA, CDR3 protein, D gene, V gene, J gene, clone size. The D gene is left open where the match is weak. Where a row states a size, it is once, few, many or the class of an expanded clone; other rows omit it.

CDR3 DNA: TGTGCCAGCAGCCCCGAGGCGTACCAAGAGACCCAGTACTTC
CDR3 protein: CASSPEAYQETQYF
D gene: .
V gene: TRBV11-2
J gene: TRBJ2-5
clone size: .

CDR3 DNA: TGTGCCAGCTCGGGTAGGACACCCGCTGAAGCTTTCTTT
CDR3 protein: CASSGRTPAEAFF
D gene: .
V gene: TRBV6-1
J gene: TRBJ1-1
clone size: .

CDR3 DNA: TGTGCCAGCAGTGGATCCTACTCTTCCCAAGATAGCAATCAGCCCCAGCATTTT
CDR3 protein: CASSGSYSSQDSNQPQHF
D gene: .
V gene: TRBV6-1
J gene: TRBJ1-5
clone size: .

CDR3 DNA: TGTGCCAGCAGTGAAAGTGGTACCGGGGAGCTGTTTTTT
CDR3 protein: CASSESGTGELFF
D gene: .
V gene: TRBV6-4
J gene: TRBJ2-2
clone size: .

CDR3 DNA: TGTGCCAGCAGCGTCTACAGTTCTGGAAACACCATATATTTT
CDR3 protein: CASSVYSSGNTIYF
D gene: .
V gene: TRBV9
J gene: TRBJ1-3
clone size: few

CDR3 DNA: TGTGCCAGCTCACCACCGCCCACAGATACGCAGTATTTT
CDR3 protein: CASSPPPTDTQYF
D gene: .
V gene: TRBV18
J gene: TRBJ2-3
clone size: .

CDR3 DNA: TGTGCCAGCAGTTACTCAGGGAGGGAGACCCAGTACTTC
CDR3 protein: CASSYSGRETQYF
D gene: .
V gene: TRBV6-6
J gene: TRBJ2-5
clone size: .

CDR3 DNA: TGCGCCAGCAGCTTGGGTTGGGACAGGGGGCGCGATGAGCAGTTCTTC
CDR3 protein: CASSLGWDRGRDEQFF
D gene: TRBD1
V gene: TRBV5-1
J gene: TRBJ2-1
clone size: .

CDR3 DNA: TGTGCCAGCAGCTTAGCGAACGGGGGGGCGGATGAGCAGTTCTTC
CDR3 protein: CASSLANGGADEQFF
D gene: TRBD2
V gene: TRBV7-6
J gene: TRBJ2-1
clone size: .

CDR3 DNA: TGTGCCAGCAGCTTTGGACAGTTTAACACTGAAGCTTTCTTT
CDR3 protein: CASSFGQFNTEAFF
D gene: .
V gene: TRBV11-2
J gene: TRBJ1-1
clone size: few

CDR3 DNA: TGTGCCAGCTCTATTAGCGGACTCACAGATACGCAGTATTTT
CDR3 protein: CASSISGLTDTQYF
D gene: .
V gene: TRBV18
J gene: TRBJ2-3
clone size: few

CDR3 DNA: TGTGCCAGCAGCGTAGCACCCGGGGTATCCTACAATGAGCAGTTCTTC
CDR3 protein: CASSVAPGVSYNEQFF
D gene: .
V gene: TRBV9
J gene: TRBJ2-1
clone size: .

CDR3 DNA: TGTGCCAGCAGTTACTCATGGGGGGCCACCACCGGGGAGCTGTTTTTT
CDR3 protein: CASSYSWGATTGELFF
D gene: .
V gene: TRBV6-5
J gene: TRBJ2-2
clone size: .

CDR3 DNA: TGTGCCAGCAGGCGTGACAGTAATCAGCCCCAGCATTTT
CDR3 protein: CASRRDSNQPQHF
D gene: .
V gene: TRBV2
J gene: TRBJ1-5
clone size: .